This is a list of T cell receptor beta chains from one sample in a study of T cell responses to AZD1222 COVID-19 vaccine. Data came from immunoSEQ multiplex PCR; TCRdb stores just in-frame clones and leaves some out. The sample has roughly 200,000 clones; 90% to 95% are singletons. Material: peripheral blood, obtained 28 days after the second dose of the MenACWY control vaccine. These receptors all stem from an adult who received the MenACWY meningococcal vaccine as a control. The CDR3 runs from the conserved cysteine through the conserved F or W. D genes are given only for firm matches. Clone size is shown for a subset of rows, as once, few, many or a class of expanded clone.

- TRBJ2-1 TRBV9 - 14 TGTGCCAGCAGCGTAGAGGCTAGTTACAATGAGCAGTTCTTC CASSVEASYNEQFF
- TRBJ1-5 TRBV7-2 - 16 TGTGCCAGCAGCTTAGACTGGGGCATCCCCAATCAGCCCCAGCATTTT CASSLDWGIPNQPQHF
TRBD2 TRBJ2-1 TRBV5-1 - 15 TGCGCCAGCAGCTCGACTAGCGGGGGAAACAATGAGCAGTTCTTC CASSSTSGGNNEQFF
- TRBJ1-5 TRBV6-2/TRBV6-3 - 16 TGTGCCAGCAGTTACTCGTTGCAGGGTGGCAATCAGCCCCAGCATTTT CASSYSLQGGNQPQHF
- TRBJ2-7 TRBV6-5 - 14 TGTGCCAGCATTAAGGACTACGAATCCTACGAGCAGTACTTC CASIKDYESYEQYF
TRBD2 TRBJ2-1 TRBV7-9 once 15 TGTGCCAGCAGCCTGGGACTAGCATGGCTCAATGAGCAGTTCTTC CASSLGLAWLNEQFF
- TRBJ1-6 TRBV6-5 - 12 TGTGCCAGCAGTTACCGGAATTCACCCCTCCACTTT CASSYRNSPLHF
TRBD1 TRBJ1-5 TRBV2 - 13 TGTGCCAGCAGACAGGGGATCAATCAGCCCCAGCATTTT CASRQGINQPQHF
- TRBJ1-2 TRBV27 - 15 TGTGCCAGCAGGCCTCGAGGGGGTCTGGGCTATGGCTACACCTTC CASRPRGGLGYGYTF
- TRBJ2-3 TRBV18 - 14 TGTGCCAGCTCACCACGCGGGGCAACAGATACGCAGTATTTT CASSPRGATDTQYF
TRBD1 TRBJ1-1 TRBV5-1 - 17 TGCGCCAGCAGCTCCTCCTACGGACAGGAGAGGAACACTGAAGCTTTCTTT CASSSSYGQERNTEAFF
- TRBJ1-1 TRBV29-1 - 13 TGCAGCGTGGGGACACCGCGGTTACCTGAAGCTTTCTTT CSVGTPRLPEAFF
- TRBJ1-1 TRBV29-1 - 14 TGCAGCGTTGAAGATACGGGGGGAGGCACTGAAGCTTTCTTT CSVEDTGGGTEAFF
- TRBJ1-1 TRBV30 - 14 TGTGCCTGGAGTGTATATAGGAGGAACACTGAAGCTTTCTTT CAWSVYRRNTEAFF
TRBD1 TRBJ1-2 TRBV5-1 few 15 TGCGCCAGCAGCTATATGACAGGGGTTAACGTTGGCTACACCTTC CASSYMTGVNVGYTF
- TRBJ2-1 TRBV19 - 15 TGTGCCAGTAGTATGCGTCAGGGGATTGAGGATGAGCAGTTCTTC CASSMRQGIEDEQFF
- TRBJ1-5 TRBV18 - 14 TGTGCCAGCTCACCATTACTAACCAATCAGCCCCAGCATTTT CASSPLLTNQPQHF
TRBD2 TRBJ2-2 TRBV5-4 - 15 TGTGCCAGCAGCTTGGGGGGCGGGGGCACCGGGGAGCTGTTTTTT CASSLGGGGTGELFF
TRBD2 TRBJ2-3 TRBV9 - 18 TGTGCCAGCAGCGTAGCTGCGTCCAGCGGGGGGGCCACAGATACGCAGTATTTT CASSVAASSGGATDTQYF
- TRBJ1-2 TRBV6-6 once 15 TGTGCCAGCACGGTCGGGGGCTCCCCTCCGGAGGGCTACACCTTC CASTVGGSPPEGYTF
- TRBJ1-2 TRBV4-1 - 17 TGCGCCAGCAGCCAAGAGGACACTAACTCAATTAACTATGGCTACACCTTC CASSQEDTNSINYGYTF
TRBD2 TRBJ2-3 TRBV11-2 - 17 TGTGCCAGCAGCTTAGGCGGGGGGGCTGGGAACACAGATACGCAGTATTTT CASSLGGGAGNTDTQYF
- TRBJ2-3 TRBV3-1/TRBV3-2 - 14 TGTGCCAGCAGCCCGGCCGGGACCCCCAATACGCAGTATTTT CASSPAGTPNTQYF
- TRBJ1-3 TRBV9 - 13 TGTGCCAGCAGCGTAGAAGGTCGAAACACCATATATTTT CASSVEGRNTIYF
TRBD1 TRBJ1-6 TRBV2 few 15 TGTGCCAGCAGACTCCGGACAGGGGTTATTTCACCCCTCCACTTT CASRLRTGVISPLHF
- TRBJ2-3 TRBV12-3/TRBV12-4 - 13 TGTGCCAGCAGTTTGGGGAGATTTGGTACGCAGTATTTT CASSLGRFGTQYF
- TRBJ1-3 TRBV7-2 once 15 TGTGCCAGCAGGGCGGGGGGGGCGCCTGGAAACACCATATATTTT CASRAGGAPGNTIYF
- TRBJ1-2 TRBV19 - 15 TGTGCCAGTAGCTGGGACATTAAAGCTAACTATGGCTACACCTTC CASSWDIKANYGYTF